The 16 T cell receptor beta chains presented below share a single source sample, sequenced in a study of blood T cell repertoires in COVID-19. Generated by immunoSEQ multiplex PCR, the TCRdb table keeps only in-frame clones and is missing some. Among 150,000 or so clones listed, approximately 90% were seen once. The specimen sequenced was peripheral blood. The receptor set was obtained from a human donor in a cohort sampled during active COVID-19.

This clone was found once. The chain recombines TRBV11-3 with TRBJ2-2; a weak D match, TRBD1 (6 bases). Looked up from germline, CDR1 is SGHNT and CDR2 is YENEEA. Trimming cost V 3 bases and J 0 bases, with 20 bases left between them. The CDR3 length is 19 residues. The chain's CDR3 is CASSLQTGFLGPNTGELFF. The CDR3 coding sequence is TGTGCCAGCAGCTTGCAAACAGGGTTCCTGGGCCCGAACACCGGGGAGCTGTTTTTT.

The J gene is TRBJ2-7, the V gene TRBV7-2; 15 positions match TRBD2. CDR1 SGHTA and CDR2 FQGNSA come from the germline V gene. The trim removed 5 bases at V and 6 bases at J, leaving 8 bases unmatched. CDR3 length: 16 residues. Here the CDR3 reads CASSGRTSGGAFEQYF. CDR3 DNA: TGTGCCAGCAGCGGCAGGACTAGCGGGGGGGCGTTCGAGCAGTACTTC.

This chain links TRBV24-1 with TRBJ2-7, with D possibly TRBD1 on 5 matching bases. CDR3 size: 13 residues. V was shortened by 9 bases and J by 2 bases, with 13 bases between the two germline ends. Germline V gene sequence: CDR1 KGHDR, CDR2 SFDVKD. The DNA of the CDR3 is TGTGCCACCGAAAAACAGGACACCTACGAGCAGTACTTC. Translated, it gives CATEKQDTYEQYF.

This chain's CDR3 is CASSQGEGQGHQPQHF. The CDR3 nucleotides read TGTGCCAGCAGCCAAGGGGAGGGACAGGGTCACCAGCCCCAGCATTTT. The gene calls are TRBV3-1 (or the pseudogene TRBV3-2) and TRBJ1-5, with TRBD1 matching over 9 bases. The CDR3 loop spans 16 amino acids. From germline, CDR1 is LGHDT and CDR2 YNNKEL (reference sequence). The junction had 8 bases not matched to a gene; V was cut back by 1 base and J by 7 bases.

This clone was recorded only once. The J gene is TRBJ2-5, the V gene TRBV19; 9 positions match TRBD2. Trimming took 5 bases from V and 5 from J; bases not matched to a gene: 12. The CDR3 covers 16 residues. CDR1 and CDR2 (germline): LNHDA, SQIVND (reference sequence). CDR3 in amino acids: CASSLRLAGAMETQYF. CDR3 nucleotide sequence: TGTGCCAGTAGTCTTCGTTTAGCGGGAGCGATGGAGACCCAGTACTTC.

This chain uses TRBV27 with TRBJ2-7; TRBD1 aligns across 7 bases. The V gene end was trimmed by 6 bases and the J gene end by 1 base; junction bases not matched to a gene: 6. CDR3 length: 14 amino acids. Germline loops: CDR1 MNHEY, CDR2 SMNVEV (reference sequence). The CDR3 loop reads CASSGTAISYEQYF. The DNA of the CDR3 is TGTGCCAGCAGCGGGACAGCCATATCCTACGAGCAGTACTTC.

The CDR3 sequence: CASTSQWDRNYEQYF. The CDR3 DNA sequence: TGTGCCAGCACCTCTCAATGGGACAGAAACTACGAGCAGTACTTC. J is TRBJ2-7 and V is TRBV28; 7 nucleotides match TRBD1. V lost 7 bases to trimming and J lost 3 bases; unmatched junction nucleotides: 12. CDR1 is MDHEN and CDR2 is SYDVKM in the germline V gene. This CDR3 region has 15 residues.

V is TRBV14 and J is TRBJ1-5, with a weak D call TRBD1 (5 bases). Germline-derived CDR1 and CDR2 are SGHDN and FVKESK. V was shortened by 6 bases and J by 3 bases, with 9 bases between the two germline ends. The CDR3 has 13 residues. For the CDR3, the DNA is TGTGCCAGCAGTCAGGGTTACAATCAGCCCCAGCATTTT. Its protein is CASSQGYNQPQHF.

The rearrangement uses TRBV27 and TRBJ2-1, with 11 bases lining up with TRBD2. J gave up 6 bases and V 5 bases, and 9 bases lay outside the gene matches. Germline loops: CDR1 MNHEY, CDR2 SMNVEV (reference sequence). This CDR3 has 16 residues. CDR3 protein: CASSPPTSGMGNEQFF. CDR3 nucleotides: TGTGCCAGCAGTCCCCCGACTAGCGGGATGGGCAATGAGCAGTTCTTC.

The chain recombines TRBV7-2 with TRBJ1-1, with 7 bases lining up with TRBD1. Losses at the gene ends were 4 bases for V and 1 base for J; bases not matched to a gene: 9. Germline CDR1 and CDR2: SGHTA and FQGNSA. CDR3 size: 16 residues. The CDR3 protein is CASSSPRGQANTEAFF. For the CDR3, the DNA is TGTGCCAGCAGCTCCCCCCGAGGACAGGCGAACACTGAAGCTTTCTTT.

V gene TRBV11-2 combines with J gene TRBJ2-7; the D gene is possibly TRBD1 (5 bases). This CDR3 region has 14 residues. Deletions cut 0 bases from V and 7 bases from J, with 13 bases between. Germline V lookup: CDR1 SGHAT, CDR2 FQNNGV. CDR3 in DNA: TGTGCCAGCAGCTTAGAGGCAGGGCCCTCGGAGCAGTACTTC. Protein product: CASSLEAGPSEQYF.

The chain uses TRBV7-9 and TRBJ2-3; 7 nucleotides align to TRBD1. CDR3 length: 15 amino acids. Trimming cost V 5 bases and J 1 base; bases outside gene matches: 6. Per the germline V gene, CDR1 is SEHNR and CDR2 is FQNEAQ (reference sequence). The CDR3 nucleotides are TGTGCCAGCAGCATATCAGGGGGTCGCACAGATACGCAGTATTTT. Amino acid sequence: CASSISGGRTDTQYF.

This chain connects TRBV15 to TRBJ2-1, with D perhaps TRBD2 (6 bases). The germline V gene encodes CDR1 LNHNV and CDR2 YYDKDF (reference sequence). CDR3 length: 15 amino acids. Between the trimmed V and J ends, which lost 6 bases and 8 bases, there was a span of 20 bases. The CDR3 bases are TGTGCCACCAGGAGGGACTCGATGCACGTCGATGAGCAGTTCTTC. Its protein is CATRRDSMHVDEQFF.

The chain joins TRBV19 to TRBJ2-1; 7 bases align to TRBD2. CDR1 LNHDA and CDR2 SQIVND come from the germline V gene (reference sequence). The CDR3 is made up of 17 amino acids. Germline trimming cut 0 bases from V and 2 bases from J; bases unmatched to any gene: 7. CDR3 region: CASSIDLERGTYNEQFF. The CDR3 DNA reads TGTGCCAGTAGTATAGATCTCGAGCGGGGTACCTACAATGAGCAGTTCTTC.

CDR3 sequence reads: CASSLKLRGTDRITEAFF. The CDR3 DNA reads TGTGCCAGCAGTTTAAAATTGCGGGGAACAGACCGAATCACTGAAGCTTTCTTT. The V gene is TRBV27, the J gene TRBJ1-1, with no clear D. Trimming removed 2 bases from V and 4 bases from J, with 23 bases in between. The CDR3 spans 18 residues. Germline CDR1 MNHEY, CDR2 SMNVEV (reference sequence).

This clone was recorded once. V is TRBV30 and J is TRBJ1-6; D is possibly TRBD1 (5 bases). Germline V CDR1 and CDR2: GTSNPN, SVGIG (reference sequence). The CDR3 has 13 residues. Trimming left V 3 bases short and J 5 bases short, with 8 bases between. The CDR3 is CAWRTTDNSPLHF. In nucleotides, the CDR3 is TGTGCCTGGAGAACGACAGATAATTCACCCCTCCACTTT.